Each of the 31 T cell receptor beta chains below was sequenced from the same sample in a study of blood T cell repertoires in COVID-19. Clones were read by immunoSEQ multiplex PCR, and TCRdb kept only the in-frame ones, dropping some. Among fewer than 350,000 clones listed, approximately 90% were seen once. Material: PBMCs or T cells enriched from blood (not recorded which). The source is a woman aged 60-75 years in a cohort exposed to, infected with or recovered from COVID-19 (not recorded which).

This sequence joins TRBV5-1 and TRBJ1-6; D uncertain. This CDR3 has 14 amino acids. Germline CDR1 and CDR2: SGHRS and YFSETQ. The germline V and J ends were trimmed by 4 bases and 7 bases, with 12 bases remaining between them. CDR3 in amino acids: CASSPGSGNSPLHF. DNA of the CDR3: TGCGCCAGCAGCCCCGGTTCGGGGAATTCACCCCTCCACTTT.

The chain has TRBV27 and TRBJ2-2; 9 bases are shared with TRBD1. Germline V CDR1 and CDR2: MNHEY, SMNVEV (reference sequence). This CDR3 spans 15 amino acids. After removal of 6 bases from V and 7 bases from J, the junction contained 9 bases not matched to a gene. The CDR3 sequence: CASSRTTGGGGELFF. CDR3 sequence (DNA): TGTGCCAGCAGCCGAACTACAGGGGGCGGCGGGGAGCTGTTTTTT.

This clone was seen a single time. V usage is TRBV27 and J usage is TRBJ2-5; 7 nucleotides agree with TRBD1. CDR3 length: 17 residues. The germline gives CDR1 MNHEY, CDR2 SMNVEV (reference sequence). J lost 5 bases, V lost 2 bases, and 14 bases had no gene match. The CDR3 nucleotides read TGTGCCAGCAGTTTAGGAGTCTCAGGGGGTTTTGGGGAGACCCAGTACTTC. Translation: CASSLGVSGGFGETQYF.

About this clone itself: An end of the junction differs from the germline gene, which may be a read error. The rearrangement joins TRBV10-3 to TRBJ1-5; D is ambiguous. Per the germline V gene, CDR1 is ENHRY and CDR2 is SYGVKD. CDR3 length: 13 residues. The CDR3 loop is CATSKESNQPQHF. The CDR3, as DNA: TGTGCCACCAGTAAGGAGAGCAATCAGCCCCAGCATTTT.

J is TRBJ1-2 and V is TRBV5-1, with 9 bases aligning to TRBD1. The CDR3 loop spans 18 amino acids. Germline assignment: CDR1 SGHRS and CDR2 YFSETQ. Germline trimming cut 0 bases from V and 1 base from J; bases unmatched to any gene: 10. The CDR3 DNA reads as TGCGCCAGCAGCTTGGCGAGGCCCGGGACAGGGAATAACTATGGCTACACCTTC. Its protein product is CASSLARPGTGNNYGYTF.

V and J are TRBV4-1 and TRBJ1-3, with 10 positions matching TRBD1. Germline lookup yields CDR1 MGHRA and CDR2 YSYEKL. The CDR3 is 15 amino acids. V lost 2 bases to trimming and J lost 7 bases; unmatched junction nucleotides: 5. The CDR3 is CASSQHGQGGNTIYF. CDR3 bases: TGCGCCAGCAGCCAACATGGACAGGGGGGGAACACCATATATTTT.

This clone was seen only once. The V call is TRBV27, the J call TRBJ1-2, with no clear D. The CDR3 loop spans 15 amino acids. Trimming took off 1 base at V and 1 base at J, with 10 bases between the two ends. Germline V CDR1 and CDR2: MNHEY, SMNVEV (reference sequence). CDR3 loop: CASSLFGLGNYGYTF. CDR3 DNA: TGTGCCAGCAGTTTATTCGGGTTAGGTAACTATGGCTACACCTTC.

The chain carries TRBV2 and TRBJ1-2; TRBD1 agrees at 7 bases. There are 13 residues in the CDR3. Germline-derived CDR1 and CDR2 are SNHLY and FYNNEI. V lost 3 bases and J lost 4; bases outside the gene matches: 2. The CDR3 reads CASSEGQFYGYTF. The CDR3 coding sequence is TGTGCCAGCAGTGAGGGACAGTTCTATGGCTACACCTTC.

The chain joins TRBV2 to TRBJ1-2; TRBD1 might be the D (6 bases). CDR1 and CDR2 (germline): SNHLY, FYNNEI. Trimming took 5 bases from V and 10 from J, leaving 26 bases between them. The CDR3 is made up of 16 amino acids. The CDR3 spells CASSFGQFSSYGFYTF. CDR3 in DNA: TGTGCCAGCAGTTTCGGACAGTTTTCGAGCTATGGCTTCTACACCTTC.

J is TRBJ2-1 and V is TRBV15; 7 positions agree with TRBD2. Looked up from germline, CDR1 is LNHNV and CDR2 is YYDKDF (reference sequence). With V trimmed by 6 bases and J by 4 bases, 0 bases remained unmatched. The CDR3 covers 12 residues. The CDR3 is CATRRGYNEQFF. CDR3 nucleotide sequence: TGTGCCACCAGGCGGGGGTACAATGAGCAGTTCTTC.

This clone was counted between two and nine times. The J gene is TRBJ1-1, the V gene TRBV6-4, with D perhaps matching TRBD1 (5 bases). This CDR3 has 13 residues. Germline-derived CDR1 and CDR2 are MRHNA and SNTAGT. Trimming pared 6 bases from V and 0 bases from J, leaving 8 bases between. CDR3 protein: CASSVQVNTEAFF. CDR3 nucleotide sequence: TGTGCCAGCAGCGTACAGGTGAACACTGAAGCTTTCTTT.

This clone was seen a few times. The chain recombines TRBV7-3 with TRBJ2-1; 8 bases match TRBD2. Germline CDR1 is SGHTA and CDR2 is FQGTGA. The J segment lost 0 bases and the V segment lost 5 bases, leaving 9 bases of the junction unmatched. This CDR3 spans 17 amino acids. The CDR3 DNA reads TGTGCCAGCAGCGCCCCCGAGGCGGGGGGCTCCTACAATGAGCAGTTCTTC. Translation gives CASSAPEAGGSYNEQFF.

The genes are TRBV5-1 and TRBJ2-5; D ambiguous. The CDR3 runs 15 residues. Trimming pared 3 bases from V and 6 bases from J, leaving 18 bases between. CDR1 is SGHRS, CDR2 YFSETQ, per germline. CDR3 coding DNA: TGCGCCAGCAGCTACTTTGGGCACGGCGAAAAGACCCAGTACTTC. Its protein is CASSYFGHGEKTQYF.

This sequence joins TRBV4-3 and TRBJ1-1; a possible D gene is TRBD1 (5 bases). The length of the CDR3 is 15 residues. CDR1 is LGHNA, CDR2 YSLEER, per germline. With 1 base removed from V and 3 bases from J, the gap between germline ends came to 12 bases. CDR3 nucleotides: TGCGCCAGCAGCCAAGCAAGCCAGGGTCACACTGAAGCTTTCTTT. Translation gives CASSQASQGHTEAFF.

V gene TRBV24-1 combines with J gene TRBJ2-2; 9 bases match TRBD2. Trimming removed 4 bases from V and 5 bases from J; junction bases left unmatched: 13. The germline CDR1 and CDR2 sequences are KGHDR and SFDVKD. This CDR3 is built from 18 residues. CDR3 sequence (DNA): TGTGCCACCAGTGACCCTATGTCGCCTAGCGGGAATACCGGGGAGCTGTTTTTT. Protein sequence: CATSDPMSPSGNTGELFF.

This chain connects TRBV5-5 to TRBJ1-2; D gene ambiguous. This CDR3 is built from 12 residues. Trimming stripped 5 bases from V and 8 bases from J, with 13 bases between. Germline lookup yields CDR1 SGHKS and CDR2 YYEKEE (reference sequence). CDR3 sequence reads: CASSRDTLGYTF. In nucleotides, the CDR3 is TGTGCCAGCAGTCGCGACACCCTCGGCTACACCTTC.

J is TRBJ1-3 and V is TRBV7-9; D gene uncertain. CDR1 is SEHNR and CDR2 is FQNEAQ in the germline V gene (reference sequence). This CDR3 spans 15 amino acids. With 6 bases removed from V and 3 bases from J, the gap between germline ends came to 15 bases. CDR3 nucleotides: TGTGCCAGCAGTCTTTTGGAGACTCTTGGAAACACCATATATTTT. It translates to CASSLLETLGNTIYF.

The chain links TRBV9 to TRBJ2-2, with 16 bases that match TRBD2. This CDR3 has 16 amino acids. Unmatched junction bases numbered 3, after V lost 3 bases and J lost 7 bases. Germline CDR1 is SGDLS and CDR2 is YYNGEE. The CDR3 protein is CASSGGLAGGSGELFF. The CDR3 coding sequence is TGTGCCAGCAGCGGGGGACTAGCGGGAGGGAGCGGGGAGCTGTTTTTT.

V gene TRBV9 combines with J gene TRBJ1-2; TRBD1 is a possible D gene (6 bases). V was shortened by 0 bases and J by 2 bases, with 11 bases between the two germline ends. Germline CDR1 SGDLS, CDR2 YYNGEE. This CDR3 has 15 residues. CDR3 in DNA: TGTGCCAGCAGCGTAGAACCGACAGGAAACTATGGCTACACCTTC. Protein: CASSVEPTGNYGYTF.

V and J are TRBV24-1 and TRBJ2-2; D unresolved. This CDR3 has 12 residues. Germline V gene lookup returns CDR1 KGHDR and CDR2 SFDVKD. V lost 6 bases to trimming and J lost 3 bases, with 4 bases between them. The CDR3 spells CATSYDTGELFF. The CDR3 DNA reads as TGTGCCACCAGTTATGACACCGGGGAGCTGTTTTTT.

Of note for this clone: At one end, the junction sequence differs from germline, possibly due to a read error. V and J are TRBV7-2 and TRBJ2-7; TRBD2 is a possible D gene (5 bases). The CDR3 runs 12 residues. CDR1 is SGHTA, CDR2 FQGNSA, per germline. This CDR3 reads CASSLNSGLRHF. CDR3 sequence (DNA): TGTGCCAGCAGCTTAAATTCCGGACTCCGTCACTTC.

The chain joins TRBV19 to TRBJ2-4; D ambiguous. CDR3 length equals 15 residues. Per germline, CDR1 LNHDA and CDR2 SQIVND (reference sequence). V was shortened by 3 bases and J by 0 bases, with 9 bases between the two germline ends. The CDR3 sequence: CASSITVLAKNIQYF. The CDR3 DNA is TGTGCCAGTAGTATTACAGTACTAGCCAAAAACATTCAGTACTTC.

The gene calls are TRBV19 and TRBJ2-2; 7 bases fit TRBD1. The germline CDR1 and CDR2 sequences are LNHDA and SQIVND (reference sequence). After removal of 5 bases from V and 6 bases from J, the junction contained 9 bases not matched to a gene. The CDR3 is made up of 15 amino acids. The CDR3 here is CASSFRDSPAGELFF. The DNA of the CDR3 is TGTGCCAGTAGTTTTCGGGACAGTCCAGCCGGGGAGCTGTTTTTT.

The chain couples TRBV7-2 to TRBJ2-3, with 12 bases that match TRBD2. V dropped 4 bases and J dropped 3; count of bases not matched to a gene: 5. CDR1 is SGHTA and CDR2 is FQGNSA in the germline V gene. This CDR3 has 16 amino acids. Here the CDR3 reads CASSSGLAGPTDTQYF. CDR3 nucleotides: TGTGCCAGCAGCTCCGGACTAGCGGGACCAACAGATACGCAGTATTTT.

This chain connects TRBV3-1 (or the pseudogene TRBV3-2) to TRBJ1-1, with TRBD1 identical over 9 bases. The germline V gene encodes CDR1 LGHDT and CDR2 YNNKEL (reference sequence). The CDR3 is 14 residues long. V gave up 4 bases and J gave up 11 bases; unmatched junction bases: 11. The CDR3: CASSLIGRDRDAFF. The CDR3 coding sequence is TGTGCCAGCAGCCTAATAGGGAGGGACAGGGACGCTTTCTTT.

This chain links TRBV18 with TRBJ2-7; TRBD2 matches at 8 bases. Trimming took 1 base from V and 6 from J; bases not matched to a gene: 14. CDR3 length: 17 amino acids. CDR1 KGHSH and CDR2 LQKENI come from the germline V gene. CDR3 sequence reads: CASSPRQGRAGVGEQYF. Here the CDR3 DNA reads TGTGCCAGCTCACCACGGCAGGGAAGAGCGGGAGTGGGCGAGCAGTACTTC.

V usage is TRBV28 and J usage is TRBJ2-7, with TRBD2 matching 10 bases. The CDR3 has 15 amino acids. V was clipped by 2 bases and J by 7 bases; unmatched bases: 8. Looked up from germline, CDR1 is MDHEN and CDR2 is SYDVKM. The CDR3 loop is CASSLRTSGSGEQYF. CDR3 coding DNA: TGTGCCAGCAGTTTAAGGACTAGCGGCTCGGGGGAGCAGTACTTC.

The genes are TRBV6-5 and TRBJ1-3, with 11 bases that match TRBD1. The CDR3 runs to 16 residues. V shed 4 bases and J 7 bases; nucleotides not matched to a gene: 9. The germline V gene has CDR1 MNHEY and CDR2 SVGAGI. DNA for the CDR3: TGTGCCAGCAGTTGGGACAGGGGGTCCTCAGGGAACACCATATATTTT. Translating it yields CASSWDRGSSGNTIYF.

The chain employs TRBV18 and TRBJ2-5, with 9 bases matching TRBD2. The CDR3 is 14 residues long. Germline V gene sequence: CDR1 KGHSH, CDR2 LQKENI. V lost 1 base, J lost 5 bases, and 2 bases stayed unmatched. For the CDR3, the DNA is TGTGCCAGCTCACCACTAGCGGGAGTGGAGACCCAGTACTTC. Protein sequence: CASSPLAGVETQYF.

This rearrangement joins TRBV19 to TRBJ2-6; tentative D call: TRBD1 (6 bases). The CDR3 runs 17 residues. V lost 3 bases and J lost 2, with 14 bases in between. Per the germline V gene, CDR1 is LNHDA and CDR2 is SQIVND (reference sequence). The CDR3 sequence is CASSIGQGQAGANVLTF. For the CDR3, the DNA is TGTGCCAGTAGTATTGGTCAGGGGCAGGCTGGGGCCAACGTCCTGACTTTC. The complete variable domain, with remaining parts taken from reference TRBV19 and TRBJ2-6, reads DGGITQSPKYLFRKEGQNVTLSCEQNLNHDAMYWYRQDPGQGLRLIYYSQIVNDFQKGDIAEGYSVSREKKESFPLTVTSAQKNPTAFYLCASSIGQGQAGANVLTFGAGSRLTVL.

This rearrangement joins TRBV29-1 to TRBJ2-3; 8 bases are shared with TRBD1. Per germline, CDR1 SQVTM and CDR2 ANQGSEA. The CDR3 extends over 14 amino acids. The J segment lost 5 bases and the V segment lost 4 bases, leaving 8 bases of the junction unmatched. CDR3 region: CSVVVRGLQDTQYF. DNA of the CDR3: TGCAGCGTTGTTGTCAGGGGGCTTCAAGATACGCAGTATTTT.